Below are 9 T cell receptor beta chains sequenced from a single sample in a study of CD8+ T cells in alopecia areata. The treatment: oral pan-JAK inhibitor, 5-10 mg twice daily. The authors extracted RNA and reverse transcribed it into cDNA as the sequencing template. Sequencing was performed with immunoSEQ multiplex PCR; in TCRdb, only in-frame clones are kept and a portion is missing. The repertoire includes some 190,000 clones, about 65% of them detected once, and under 1.5% sits in the top ten. Sequenced material: CD4+ T cells sorted from blood, taken around week 50, from a patient treated with tofacitinib. These TCRs come from a human donor with alopecia areata.

This clone was seen many times. The chain employs TRBV7-2 and TRBJ1-1; no clear D gene. The CDR3 contains 14 residues. Trimming shortened V by 1 base and J by 2 bases, and 8 bases separated the two germline ends. CDR1 SGHTA and CDR2 FQGNSA come from the germline V gene. Here the CDR3 DNA reads TGTGCCAGCAGCTTAGTAGGCCTTAACACTGAAGCTTTCTTT. Translation: CASSLVGLNTEAFF.

The rearrangement uses TRBV9 and TRBJ1-2; a weak D match, TRBD1 (5 bases). The CDR3 runs 15 residues. Germline CDR1 SGDLS, CDR2 YYNGEE. V lost 0 bases and J 4 bases, leaving 13 bases between the germline ends. The CDR3 is CASSVERGLGYGYTF. CDR3 DNA sequence: TGTGCCAGCAGCGTAGAGCGGGGCCTCGGCTATGGCTACACCTTC.

The sample holds a few counts of this clone. This sequence joins TRBV27 and TRBJ2-2; the D is unclear. Germline-derived CDR1 and CDR2 are MNHEY and SMNVEV (reference sequence). V lost 3 bases, J lost 7 bases, and 12 bases lay in between. The CDR3 covers 14 residues. The CDR3 is CASSLGRTGGELFF. The CDR3 DNA reads as TGTGCCAGCAGTTTGGGCAGGACGGGCGGGGAGCTGTTTTTT.

The chain joins TRBV6-5 to TRBJ2-2; D gene ambiguous. The CDR3 consists of 12 residues. V lost 2 bases and J lost 7, with 5 bases in between. The germline V gene has CDR1 MNHEY and CDR2 SVGAGI. This chain's CDR3 is CASSYVVGELFF. The CDR3 coding sequence is TGTGCCAGCAGTTACGTCGTCGGGGAGCTGTTTTTT.

The chain has TRBV29-1 and TRBJ1-2, with D tentatively TRBD1 (6 bases). The CDR3 contains 11 residues. From germline, CDR1 is SQVTM and CDR2 ANQGSEA. V was trimmed by 0 bases and J by 8 bases, leaving 7 bases between them. This CDR3 is CSVEDGGGYTF. The DNA for the CDR3 is TGCAGCGTTGAAGATGGGGGCGGCTACACCTTC.

The chain has TRBV5-6 and TRBJ1-1, with D unclear. The CDR3 loop spans 13 amino acids. Per the germline V gene, CDR1 is SGHDT and CDR2 is YYEEEE. Deletions cut 4 bases from V and 6 bases from J, with 13 bases between. The CDR3 reads CASSVDLLAEAFF. For the CDR3, the DNA is TGTGCCAGCAGCGTGGACTTATTAGCTGAAGCTTTCTTT.

V gene TRBV5-4 combines with J gene TRBJ1-1; TRBD1 matches 7 bases. The CDR3 spans 14 residues. CDR1 is SGHNT, CDR2 YYREEE, per germline (reference sequence). V shed 3 bases and J 0 bases; nucleotides not matched to a gene: 2. The CDR3 coding sequence is TGTGCCAGCAGCTCGGGACAGATGAACACTGAAGCTTTCTTT. Its translation: CASSSGQMNTEAFF.

This sequence joins TRBV27 and TRBJ2-1, with D unresolved. The CDR3 extends over 12 amino acids. V was cut by 7 bases and J by 10 bases, with 14 bases left in between. Germline loops: CDR1 MNHEY, CDR2 SMNVEV (reference sequence). The DNA for the CDR3 is TGTGCCAGCACCATCCCCGGTGGCGAGCAGTTCTTC. Amino acid sequence: CASTIPGGEQFF.

The rearrangement uses TRBV30 and TRBJ1-2; 7 bases match TRBD1. From germline, CDR1 is GTSNPN and CDR2 SVGIG (reference sequence). The V and J ends lost 3 bases and 13 bases, in that order; junction bases with no gene match: 11. This CDR3 is built from 12 residues. CDR3 nucleotides: TGTGCCTGGAGCGGCCCCGGACAGGCTTTCACCTTC. Its translation: CAWSGPGQAFTF.